The 28 T cell receptor beta chains reported below all come from one sample, sequenced in a study of post-analysis software for immune sequencing data. The antigens of these receptors remain unknown. Every TCR beta cDNA library bore unique molecular identifiers. TCRdb re-derived calls from the PCR reads in MiXCR, one entry per CDR3 protein. The sample carries about 190,000 distinct CDR3 sequences, approximately 30% recorded once. Findings of the study overall: Relative to controls, patients had 4 or 5 TRBV segments at higher frequency, with TRBV5-6, TRBV5-1 and TRBV20-1 among these.

What was sequenced was blood. The receptors were gathered from a girl aged 2-17 years with multiple sclerosis.

J is TRBJ2-7 and V is TRBV5-4; D is possibly TRBD2 (7 bases). Per the germline V gene, CDR1 is SGHNT and CDR2 is YYREEE (reference sequence). V lost 0 bases and J 6 bases, leaving 16 bases between the germline ends. CDR3 size: 15 residues. In nucleotides, the CDR3 is TGTGCCAGCAGCTTGGCCTGGGGGGGGCAGGGCGAGCAGTACTTC. Its protein product is CASSLAWGGQGEQYF.

The sample holds a few counts of this clonotype. Germline and junction disagree at one end, which may indicate a read error. V gene TRBV7-9 combines with J gene TRBJ2-1, with 12 bases fitting TRBD2. This CDR3 is built from 17 residues. Germline V lookup: CDR1 SEHNR, CDR2 FQNEAQ (reference sequence). In DNA, the CDR3 is TGTACCAGCAGCTATAGTAGGGGGACTAGCGGGTACAATGAGCAGTTCTTC. Its protein is CTSSYSRGTSGYNEQFF.

This clonotype was seen many times. The genes are TRBV6-2 or TRBV6-3 and TRBJ1-2; 8 bases match TRBD1. Germline assignment: CDR1 MNHEY and CDR2 SVGEGT. This CDR3 comprises 14 residues. V shed 4 bases, J shed 2 bases, and the junction held 3 bases outside the gene matches. The CDR3 sequence is CASSSRTGNYGYTF. The CDR3 region has the DNA TGTGCCAGCAGTTCCCGGACAGGGAACTATGGCTACACCTTC.

The table lists this clonotype with a few counts. The V and J genes are TRBV13 and TRBJ2-7; 13 bases align to TRBD2. V shed 0 bases, J shed 2 bases, and the junction held 10 bases outside the gene matches. The CDR3 extends over 19 amino acids. CDR1 and CDR2 (germline): PRHDT, FYEKMQ (reference sequence). CDR3 in amino acids: CASSLGAPLAGGRTYEQYF. CDR3 DNA: TGTGCCAGCAGCTTAGGCGCCCCACTAGCGGGGGGGCGGACCTACGAGCAGTACTTC.

In its sample, this clonotype was seen a few times. V is TRBV28 and J is TRBJ1-2; no firm D call. CDR3 length: 14 amino acids. Trimming removed 5 bases from V and 3 bases from J, with 13 bases in between. Per germline, CDR1 MDHEN and CDR2 SYDVKM. CDR3 protein: CASSEGLRDYGYTF. The CDR3 DNA sequence: TGTGCCAGCAGTGAAGGCTTAAGGGACTATGGCTACACCTTC.

At least ten counts were recorded for this clonotype. This chain joins TRBV28 and TRBJ2-7; 7 nucleotides agree with TRBD1. The ends lost 3 bases at V and 7 bases at J; junction bases unmatched: 6. The CDR3 runs to 13 residues. Looked up from germline, CDR1 is MDHEN and CDR2 is SYDVKM. CDR3 in DNA: TGTGCCAGCAGTTTTAAACAGGGGAATGAGCAGTACTTC. It is translated as CASSFKQGNEQYF. The whole variable domain, filled in from reference TRBV28 and TRBJ2-7, reads DVKVTQSSRYLVKRTGEKVFLECVQDMDHENMFWYRQDPGLGLRLIYFSYDVKMKEKGDIPEGYSVSREKKERFSLILESASTNQTSMYLCASSFKQGNEQYFGPGTRLTVT.

As to this clonotype: Possible read error: a much larger clone is one base away. CDR3 sequence: CACKSTGTVETQYF. CDR3 DNA sequence: TGTGCCTGCAAATCAACCGGGACGGTAGAGACCCAGTACTTC. The rearrangement uses TRBV2 and TRBJ2-5; D might be TRBD1 or TRBD2, each matching 5 bases. This CDR3 region has 14 residues. The V end was cut by 11 bases, the J end by 4 bases, with 20 bases between. Germline V gene lookup returns CDR1 SNHLY and CDR2 FYNNEI.

This chain joins TRBV5-1 and TRBJ2-2, with no clear D. This CDR3 comprises 13 residues. Per the germline V gene, CDR1 is SGHRS and CDR2 is YFSETQ. Trimming pared 0 bases from V and 6 bases from J, leaving 6 bases between. DNA of the CDR3: TGCGCCAGCAGCTTGGATGGTCCCGGGGAGCTGTTTTTT. Protein sequence: CASSLDGPGELFF.

This clonotype was detected only a few times. The rearrangement links TRBV5-1 to TRBJ2-2; TRBD2 matches at 7 bases. With V trimmed by 4 bases and J by 7 bases, 7 bases remained unmatched. The CDR3 has 14 residues. Germline CDR1 SGHRS, CDR2 YFSETQ. CDR3 in amino acids: CASSQLERGGELFF. In DNA, the CDR3 is TGCGCCAGCAGCCAACTCGAGCGGGGCGGGGAGCTGTTTTTT.

Ten or more counts support this clonotype. The chain links TRBV28 to TRBJ2-1, with a tentative D call TRBD2 (7 bases). CDR1 is MDHEN, CDR2 SYDVKM, per germline. V lost 6 bases and J 9 bases, leaving 18 bases between the germline ends. This CDR3 contains 14 residues. The CDR3 is CASSQRGGQVEQFF. In nucleotides, the CDR3 is TGTGCCAGCAGCCAAAGGGGGGGTCAGGTTGAGCAGTTCTTC.

This sequence joins TRBV5-1 and TRBJ1-1; D gene uncertain. V was pared by 0 bases and J by 0 bases, with 6 bases between. This CDR3 is 14 amino acids long. Looked up from germline, CDR1 is SGHRS and CDR2 is YFSETQ. CDR3 loop: CASSLDYMNTEAFF. The CDR3 DNA reads as TGCGCCAGCAGCTTGGACTACATGAACACTGAAGCTTTCTTT.

The chain is built from TRBV3-1 and TRBJ1-1; D unresolved. Trimming removed 1 base from V and 0 bases from J, with 12 bases in between. The CDR3 sequence is 16 residues long. Germline CDR1 reads LGHDT; CDR2 reads YNNKEL (reference sequence). The CDR3 bases are TGTGCCAGCAGCCAAGGCTATACACCCGTGAACACTGAAGCTTTCTTT. Translated, it gives CASSQGYTPVNTEAFF.

About this clonotype: A much larger clonotype is one base distant, so this may be a read error. The chain is built from TRBV28 and TRBJ2-7; tentatively, D is TRBD1 (6 bases). With 8 bases removed from V and 0 bases from J, the gap between germline ends came to 11 bases. The CDR3 has 13 residues. Germline CDR1 reads MDHEN; CDR2 reads SYDVKM. DNA for the CDR3: TGTGCCAGCGGGGGCAGGCCCTCCTACGAGCAGTACTTC. Translating gives CASGGRPSYEQYF.

About this clonotype: One junction end does not reproduce the germline sequence, and a read error may be involved. The chain links TRBV18 to TRBJ1-2, with 8 bases matching TRBD1. The CDR3 contains 16 residues. The germline V gene has CDR1 KGHSH and CDR2 LQKENI. The CDR3 DNA reads TGTGCCAGCTCGCCACCGGGGCAAGGGACAGGCGGTGGCTGCACCTTC. Residues: CASSPPGQGTGGGCTF. The entire variable domain, with the rest obtained from reference TRBV18 and TRBJ1-2, is as follows: NAGVMQNPRHLVRRRGQEARLRCSPMKGHSHVYWYRQLPEEGLKFMVYLQKENIIDESGMPKERFSAEFPKEGPSILRIQQVVRGDSAAYFCASSPPGQGTGGGCTFGSGTRLTVV.

The rearrangement links TRBV20-1 to TRBJ1-1; no definite D call. The CDR3 is 13 amino acids. With 2 bases removed from V and 1 base from J, the gap between germline ends came to 8 bases. Germline assignment: CDR1 DFQATT and CDR2 SNEGSKA (reference sequence). CDR3: CSARKPGNTEAFF. The CDR3 DNA is TGCAGTGCTAGAAAACCTGGGAACACTGAAGCTTTCTTT.

This clonotype was found once. The chain is built from TRBV3-1 and TRBJ2-4, with 8 bases lining up with TRBD1. The DNA end is more similar to TRBJ2-7, so the J call may be wrong. This CDR3 is 14 amino acids long. The germline V gene encodes CDR1 LGHDT and CDR2 YNNKEL (reference sequence). In DNA form, the CDR3 reads TGTGCCAGCAGACGGACAGGGAAAAGCGACGAGCAGTACTTC. Its protein is CASRRTGKSDEQYF.

The chain employs TRBV10-3 and TRBJ2-1, with D uncertain. Germline V gene lookup returns CDR1 ENHRY and CDR2 SYGVKD. The CDR3 totals 14 residues. Between the trimmed V and J ends, which lost 0 bases and 10 bases, there was a span of 13 bases. CDR3 loop: CAISESGPVGEQFF. CDR3 coding DNA: TGTGCCATCAGTGAGTCGGGCCCGGTTGGAGAGCAGTTCTTC.

J is TRBJ2-5 and V is TRBV2; 13 positions agree with TRBD2. The trim removed 7 bases at V and 1 base at J, leaving 6 bases unmatched. Germline V gives CDR1 SNHLY, CDR2 FYNNEI. CDR3 length equals 16 residues. CDR3 DNA: TGTGCCAGCAATAGACTAGCGGGAGGATCCCAAGAGACCCAGTACTTC. Its translation: CASNRLAGGSQETQYF. The complete variable domain, with remaining parts taken from reference TRBV2 and TRBJ2-5, reads EPEVTQTPSHQVTQMGQEVILRCVPISNHLYFYWYRQILGQKVEFLVSFYNNEISEKSEIFDDQFSVERPDGSNFTLKIRSTKLEDSAMYFCASNRLAGGSQETQYFGPGTRLLVL.

This clonotype was counted at least ten times. The chain employs TRBV5-1 and TRBJ2-3; the match to TRBD2 covers 9 bases. The CDR3 consists of 14 residues. The germline CDR1 and CDR2 sequences are SGHRS and YFSETQ. Trimming cost V 6 bases and J 8 bases; bases outside gene matches: 10. The CDR3 loop reads CASTAGIAGATQYF. CDR3 in DNA: TGCGCCAGCACCGCCGGGATAGCGGGAGCTACGCAGTATTTT.

This clonotype was found once. The chain couples TRBV10-3 to TRBJ1-5, with D perhaps matching TRBD1 (5 bases). The V end lost 4 bases, the J end lost 3 bases, and 10 bases lay between the germline ends. The CDR3 is made up of 14 amino acids. Germline V lookup: CDR1 ENHRY, CDR2 SYGVKD. CDR3 nucleotide sequence: TGTGCCATCAGTGCGCAGGGCTCCAATCAGCCCCAGCATTTT. This translates into CAISAQGSNQPQHF.

At least ten counts were recorded for this clonotype. The genes are TRBV9 and TRBJ2-1; 8 bases match TRBD1. CDR1 is SGDLS and CDR2 is YYNGEE in the germline V gene. V shed 4 bases and J 13 bases; nucleotides not matched to a gene: 4. The CDR3 covers 11 residues. The CDR3 protein is CASSRGQVQFF. The CDR3 coding sequence is TGTGCCAGCAGCCGGGGACAGGTACAGTTCTTC.

As for this clonotype: A read error is possible here, since a much larger clone lies one base away. V is TRBV7-8 and J is TRBJ2-3, with no clear D. The CDR3 is 13 amino acids. Looked up from germline, CDR1 is SGHVS and CDR2 is FQNEAQ. CDR3: CAGSFSYTDTQYF. The DNA of the CDR3 is TGTGCCGGCAGCTTCTCTTACACAGATACGCAGTATTTT.

This clonotype was counted ten times or more. The chain combines TRBV9 with TRBJ1-2; TRBD1 agrees at 9 bases. Germline trimming cut 4 bases from V and 5 bases from J; bases unmatched to any gene: 3. The CDR3 loop spans 13 amino acids. Per the germline V gene, CDR1 is SGDLS and CDR2 is YYNGEE. The CDR3 loop reads CASSTGQGYGYTF. For the CDR3, the DNA is TGTGCCAGCAGCACGGGACAGGGTTATGGCTACACCTTC.

This clonotype was seen repeatedly, ten times or more. One end of the junction does not line up with germline, which may come from a read error. The rearrangement uses TRBV6-1 and TRBJ2-7, with 13 bases matching TRBD2. CDR3 length: 13 amino acids. Germline V gives CDR1 MNHNS, CDR2 SASEGT. Here the CDR3 DNA reads TGTGCCAGCAGGGAAGGACTAGCGGGGGATTGGTACTTC. It yields the protein CASREGLAGDWYF.

This clonotype was seen at least ten times. The chain links TRBV20-1 to TRBJ1-5; 10 bases map to TRBD1. Looked up from germline, CDR1 is DFQATT and CDR2 is SNEGSKA (reference sequence). This CDR3 spans 16 amino acids. J gave up 7 bases and V 3 bases, and 12 bases lay outside the gene matches. Written as DNA, the CDR3 is TGCAGTGCTAGGCAGTCGACGACAGGGGGCCGACAGCCCCAGCATTTT. Protein: CSARQSTTGGRQPQHF.

This clonotype has a count of ten or more. The V and J genes are TRBV24-1 and TRBJ1-1; 9 bases match TRBD1. The CDR3 is made up of 13 amino acids. V was pared by 7 bases and J by 8 bases, with 7 bases of the junction left unmatched. Germline loops: CDR1 KGHDR, CDR2 SFDVKD. The CDR3 region is CATRAGQGKEAFF. CDR3 nucleotides: TGTGCCACCAGAGCGGGACAGGGAAAAGAAGCTTTCTTT.

This clonotype was counted ten times or more. This chain connects TRBV12-3 or TRBV12-4 to TRBJ2-1; D is unclear. The CDR3 loop spans 14 amino acids. Trimming took off 6 bases at V and 5 bases at J, with 14 bases between the two ends. The CDR3: CASSQNGPDNEQFF. The CDR3 region has the DNA TGTGCCAGCAGCCAAAACGGGCCAGACAATGAGCAGTTCTTC.

This clonotype was counted only a few times. The chain is built from TRBV4-1 and TRBJ2-2, with D possibly being TRBD2 (6 bases). V was trimmed by 1 base and J by 5 bases, leaving 20 bases between them. This CDR3 region has 18 residues. CDR1 is MGHRA, CDR2 YSYEKL, per germline. Written as DNA, the CDR3 is TGCGCCAGCAGCCAAGGGGTCGCGAGGAGGGGAACGACCGGGGAGCTGTTTTTT. Protein: CASSQGVARRGTTGELFF.